This is a list of T cell receptor beta chains from one sample in a study of cytomegalovirus exposure and HLA in healthy donors. TCRdb's table, derived via immunoSEQ multiplex PCR, lists solely in-frame clones and lacks some. Its listing shows about 170,000 clones. Sequenced material: PBMCs. Receptor source: a woman between 18 and 30 years old in good health and CMV-seropositive. CDR3s include the opening cysteine and the closing phenylalanine or tryptophan. The D gene is left open where the match is weak.

d_gene: TRBD1
j_gene: TRBJ1-4
v_gene: TRBV9
len: 14
CDR3aa: CASSVGPGGEKLFF
CDR3nt: TGTGCCAGCAGCGTAGGGCCAGGGGGCGAAAAACTGTTTTTT

d_gene: NA
j_gene: TRBJ1-5
v_gene: TRBV10-1
len: 12
CDR3aa: CASGPGVQPQHF
CDR3nt: TGCGCCAGCGGGCCAGGGGTTCAGCCCCAGCATTTT

d_gene: NA
j_gene: TRBJ1-2
v_gene: TRBV11-3
len: 14
CDR3aa: CASSLGGGVYGYTF
CDR3nt: TGTGCCAGCAGCTTAGGTGGGGGCGTCTATGGCTACACCTTC

d_gene: TRBD2
j_gene: TRBJ2-5
v_gene: TRBV7-2
len: 14
CDR3aa: CASSSTSYQETQYF
CDR3nt: TGTGCCAGCAGCTCGACTAGCTATCAAGAGACCCAGTACTTC

d_gene: NA
j_gene: TRBJ1-2
v_gene: TRBV20-1
len: 11
CDR3aa: CSAIGGYGYTF
CDR3nt: TGCAGTGCTATCGGAGGCTATGGCTACACCTTC

d_gene: TRBD1
j_gene: TRBJ1-5
v_gene: TRBV7-8
len: 15
CDR3aa: CASSLEWQGAQPQHF
CDR3nt: TGTGCCAGCAGCTTAGAGTGGCAGGGGGCACAGCCCCAGCATTTT

d_gene: NA
j_gene: TRBJ1-1
v_gene: TRBV5-1
len: 14
CDR3aa: CASSSGGGNTEAFF
CDR3nt: TGCGCCAGCAGCTCCGGGGGGGGGAACACTGAAGCTTTCTTT

d_gene: NA
j_gene: TRBJ1-1
v_gene: TRBV6-1
len: 14
CDR3aa: CASSPGVGGAEAFF
CDR3nt: TGTGCCAGCAGCCCAGGGGTAGGAGGCGCTGAAGCTTTCTTT

d_gene: TRBD2
j_gene: TRBJ2-7
v_gene: TRBV19
len: 15
CDR3aa: CASSPTSGRADEQYF
CDR3nt: TGTGCCAGTAGCCCGACTAGCGGGAGGGCCGACGAGCAGTACTTC

d_gene: TRBD1
j_gene: TRBJ1-3
v_gene: TRBV30
len: 13
CDR3aa: CAWGTGLGNTIYF
CDR3nt: TGTGCCTGGGGGACAGGGCTTGGAAACACCATATATTTT

d_gene: NA
j_gene: TRBJ2-5
v_gene: TRBV19
len: 18
CDR3aa: CASSMWGEWERSGETQYF
CDR3nt: TGTGCCAGTAGTATGTGGGGGGAGTGGGAGAGGTCTGGGGAGACCCAGTACTTC

d_gene: TRBD2
j_gene: TRBJ2-3
v_gene: TRBV5-1
len: 16
CDR3aa: CASALDFPGLSDTQYF
CDR3nt: TGCGCCAGCGCCCTCGACTTTCCGGGACTATCAGATACGCAGTATTTT

d_gene: NA
j_gene: TRBJ2-7
v_gene: TRBV4-1
len: 13
CDR3aa: CASSHLVRDEQYF
CDR3nt: TGCGCCAGCAGCCATCTAGTGAGGGACGAGCAGTACTTC

d_gene: TRBD1
j_gene: TRBJ1-2
v_gene: TRBV13
len: 15
CDR3aa: CASSLQTGSNYGYTF
CDR3nt: TGTGCCAGCAGCTTACAGACAGGGTCCAACTATGGCTACACCTTC

d_gene: TRBD2
j_gene: TRBJ2-3
v_gene: TRBV5-1
len: 14
CDR3aa: CASSFSGGADTQYF
CDR3nt: TGCGCCAGCAGCTTTAGCGGGGGGGCAGATACGCAGTATTTT

d_gene: NA
j_gene: TRBJ2-1
v_gene: TRBV4-1
len: 17
CDR3aa: CASSRQITSTPYNEQFF
CDR3nt: TGCGCCAGCAGCCGCCAGATAACTAGCACGCCATACAATGAGCAGTTCTTC

d_gene: TRBD2
j_gene: TRBJ2-7
v_gene: TRBV4-2
len: 17
CDR3aa: CASSQDSLAGASYEQYF
CDR3nt: TGTGCCAGCAGCCAAGACAGTCTAGCGGGCGCTTCCTACGAGCAGTACTTC

d_gene: TRBD2
j_gene: TRBJ2-5
v_gene: TRBV7-9
len: 17
CDR3aa: CASSFPGLAGGQETQYF
CDR3nt: TGTGCCAGCAGCTTCCCGGGACTAGCGGGGGGGCAGGAGACCCAGTACTTC

d_gene: TRBD2
j_gene: TRBJ2-5
v_gene: TRBV10-3
len: 15
CDR3aa: CAISDGGRKQETQYF
CDR3nt: TGTGCCATCAGTGATGGCGGGAGGAAACAAGAGACCCAGTACTTC

d_gene: NA
j_gene: TRBJ2-7
v_gene: TRBV11-2
len: 13
CDR3aa: CASSLGVISKQYF
CDR3nt: TGTGCCAGCAGCTTAGGAGTTATTAGTAAGCAGTACTTC

d_gene: TRBD2
j_gene: TRBJ2-1
v_gene: TRBV11-1
len: 16
CDR3aa: CASSSGTSGSIGEQFF
CDR3nt: TGTGCCAGCAGCTCAGGGACTAGCGGGAGCATCGGTGAGCAGTTCTTC

d_gene: NA
j_gene: TRBJ1-1
v_gene: TRBV5-6
len: 13
CDR3aa: CASSNPRGTEAFF
CDR3nt: TGTGCCAGCAGCAACCCTCGGGGTACTGAAGCTTTCTTT

d_gene: NA
j_gene: TRBJ2-5
v_gene: TRBV5-8
len: 14
CDR3aa: CASSFSPRVETQYF
CDR3nt: TGTGCCAGCAGCTTTAGCCCCCGGGTGGAGACCCAGTACTTC

d_gene: NA
j_gene: TRBJ2-5
v_gene: TRBV5-6
len: 12
CDR3aa: CASSYSTGTQYF
CDR3nt: TGTGCCAGCAGCTACTCGACGGGGACCCAGTACTTC

d_gene: TRBD2
j_gene: TRBJ2-7
v_gene: TRBV29-1
len: 13
CDR3aa: CSTAGGLNYEQYF
CDR3nt: TGCAGCACAGCGGGGGGGCTTAACTACGAGCAGTACTTC

d_gene: NA
j_gene: TRBJ1-3
v_gene: TRBV28
len: 15
CDR3aa: CASVGGARSGNTIYF
CDR3nt: TGTGCCAGCGTCGGGGGGGCGCGCTCTGGAAACACCATATATTTT

d_gene: NA
j_gene: TRBJ1-1
v_gene: TRBV4-1
len: 15
CDR3aa: CASSQEGGESSEAFF
CDR3nt: TGCGCCAGCAGCCAAGAGGGAGGGGAGAGTTCTGAAGCTTTCTTT

d_gene: TRBD1
j_gene: TRBJ2-1
v_gene: TRBV11-2
len: 16
CDR3aa: CASSLGPTGGVNEQFF
CDR3nt: TGTGCCAGCAGCTTAGGTCCGACAGGGGGGGTCAATGAGCAGTTCTTC

d_gene: NA
j_gene: TRBJ2-6
v_gene: TRBV6-6
len: 15
CDR3aa: CASSYHNSGANVLTF
CDR3nt: TGTGCCAGCAGTTATCACAACTCTGGGGCCAACGTCCTGACTTTC

d_gene: NA
j_gene: TRBJ1-1
v_gene: TRBV5-1
len: 15
CDR3aa: CASSLFTPGDTEAFF
CDR3nt: TGCGCCAGCAGCTTGTTCACTCCAGGGGACACTGAAGCTTTCTTT

d_gene: NA
j_gene: TRBJ1-1
v_gene: TRBV11-3
len: 14
CDR3aa: CASTKAVGGTEAFF
CDR3nt: TGTGCCAGCACCAAAGCGGTGGGAGGGACTGAAGCTTTCTTT

d_gene: TRBD2
j_gene: TRBJ2-2
v_gene: TRBV5-8
len: 17
CDR3aa: CASSSRLAGGDTGELFF
CDR3nt: TGTGCCAGCAGCTCCAGACTAGCGGGAGGCGACACCGGGGAGCTGTTTTTT

d_gene: TRBD2
j_gene: TRBJ2-1
v_gene: TRBV5-1
len: 16
CDR3aa: CASSLDPAGSYNEQFF
CDR3nt: TGCGCCAGCAGCTTGGATCCAGCGGGATCCTACAATGAGCAGTTCTTC

d_gene: TRBD2
j_gene: TRBJ2-1
v_gene: TRBV6-4
len: 14
CDR3aa: CASSVLAGYNEQFF
CDR3nt: TGTGCCAGCAGTGTACTAGCGGGGTACAATGAGCAGTTCTTC

d_gene: NA
j_gene: TRBJ2-1
v_gene: TRBV4-2
len: 13
CDR3aa: CASSSRINNEQFF
CDR3nt: TGTGCCAGCAGCTCCCGTATTAACAATGAGCAGTTCTTC

d_gene: TRBD1
j_gene: TRBJ1-5
v_gene: TRBV7-6
len: 15
CDR3aa: CASSFPTGGEQPQHF
CDR3nt: TGTGCCAGCAGCTTTCCGACAGGGGGCGAGCAGCCCCAGCATTTT

d_gene: TRBD2
j_gene: TRBJ2-1
v_gene: TRBV5-1
len: 16
CDR3aa: CASSWAIAGFYNEQFF
CDR3nt: TGCGCCAGCAGCTGGGCTATAGCGGGATTCTACAATGAGCAGTTCTTC

d_gene: TRBD2
j_gene: TRBJ2-1
v_gene: TRBV11-1
len: 15
CDR3aa: CASSFRTSVDNEQFF
CDR3nt: TGTGCCAGCAGCTTCAGAACTAGCGTTGACAATGAGCAGTTCTTC

d_gene: NA
j_gene: TRBJ2-4
v_gene: TRBV7-6
len: 15
CDR3aa: CASSLGQGNKNIQYF
CDR3nt: TGTGCCAGCAGCCTCGGGCAGGGCAACAAAAACATTCAGTACTTC

d_gene: NA
j_gene: TRBJ1-1
v_gene: TRBV9
len: 17
CDR3aa: CASSVGGRAGANTEAFF
CDR3nt: TGTGCCAGCAGCGTAGGGGGTAGGGCAGGGGCCAACACTGAAGCTTTCTTT

d_gene: NA
j_gene: TRBJ2-7
v_gene: TRBV10-3
len: 13
CDR3aa: CALSWGDSHEQYF
CDR3nt: TGTGCCCTGAGTTGGGGGGACTCCCACGAGCAGTACTTC

d_gene: TRBD1
j_gene: TRBJ2-3
v_gene: TRBV2
len: 16
CDR3aa: CATKPGGTGDADTQYF
CDR3nt: TGTGCCACCAAACCAGGGGGTACAGGGGATGCAGATACGCAGTATTTT

d_gene: TRBD1
j_gene: TRBJ2-7
v_gene: TRBV27
len: 13
CDR3aa: CASSLGTGAAQYF
CDR3nt: TGTGCCAGCAGTTTAGGGACAGGGGCTGCGCAGTACTTC

d_gene: TRBD1
j_gene: TRBJ1-2
v_gene: TRBV5-5
len: 16
CDR3aa: CASSLGTGTETYGYTF
CDR3nt: TGTGCCAGCAGCCTTGGGACGGGGACAGAAACCTATGGCTACACCTTC

d_gene: NA
j_gene: TRBJ2-7
v_gene: TRBV4-2
len: 14
CDR3aa: CASSQGGSGYEQYF
CDR3nt: TGTGCCAGCAGCCAAGGTGGATCGGGCTACGAGCAGTACTTC

d_gene: NA
j_gene: TRBJ2-1
v_gene: TRBV2
len: 12
CDR3aa: CASGSLYGEQFF
CDR3nt: TGTGCCAGCGGGAGCCTATACGGTGAGCAGTTCTTC